This entry lists 9 T cell receptor beta chains sequenced from one sample in a study of beta chain features in type 1 diabetes. Study outcomes and limitations: There was a moderate but significant shortening of TCRB CDR3s in all four CD4+ subsets of Type 1 diabetes patients.

These receptors have no known antigen. Expressed TCRB transcripts were sequenced after all isolated RNA was converted to cDNA. This table comes from immunoSEQ multiplex PCR, and its TCRdb copy is limited to in-frame clones, with some not included. The repertoire holds about 700,000 clones, with roughly 12% as singletons. Sequencing was done on a sample of naive CD4+ T cells from blood. Source of these receptors: a man younger than 35 with type 1 diabetes.

The rearrangement uses TRBV5-6 and TRBJ1-2, with no clear D. The CDR3 is 12 residues long. V lost 2 bases and J 6 bases, leaving 8 bases between the germline ends. The germline V gene has CDR1 SGHDT and CDR2 YYEEEE. CDR3: CASSFGPNGYTF. As DNA, the CDR3 is TGTGCCAGCAGCTTTGGACCCAATGGCTACACCTTC.

The table lists this clone with a few counts. The J gene is TRBJ1-2, the V gene TRBV6-5; D remains ambiguous. The CDR3 totals 13 residues. Trimming cost V 5 bases and J 5 bases, with 12 bases left between them. Germline loops: CDR1 MNHEY, CDR2 SVGAGI. CDR3 sequence: CASSRLRGYGYTF. CDR3 nucleotides: TGTGCCAGCAGTCGCTTGAGAGGGTATGGCTACACCTTC.

The chain joins TRBV5-5 to TRBJ1-5; D is possibly TRBD1 (6 bases). V gave up 3 bases and J gave up 8 bases, with 12 bases separating them. Germline V gives CDR1 SGHKS, CDR2 YYEKEE (reference sequence). The CDR3 runs to 13 residues. CDR3 protein: CASSYSGVEPQHF. The CDR3 DNA is TGTGCCAGCAGCTATTCAGGGGTAGAGCCCCAGCATTTT.

The J gene is TRBJ2-5, the V gene TRBV7-8; D not certain. Germline values: CDR1 SGHVS, CDR2 FQNEAQ. Trimming took off 2 bases at V and 2 bases at J, with 12 bases between the two ends. The CDR3 has 15 amino acids. The CDR3 sequence is CASSLRVQLQETQYF. In DNA form, the CDR3 reads TGTGCCAGCAGCTTACGGGTCCAACTACAAGAGACCCAGTACTTC.

This clone was seen a few times. J is TRBJ2-1 and V is TRBV9, with 8 nucleotides matching TRBD1. The germline V gene has CDR1 SGDLS and CDR2 YYNGEE. Trimming cost V 3 bases and J 3 bases; bases outside gene matches: 5. The CDR3 has 15 amino acids. CDR3: CASSEGQVLYNEQFF. The CDR3, as DNA: TGTGCCAGCAGCGAGGGACAGGTGCTCTACAATGAGCAGTTCTTC.

The rearrangement uses TRBV30 and TRBJ1-4; no clear D gene. From germline, CDR1 is GTSNPN and CDR2 SVGIG (reference sequence). This CDR3 has 16 residues. Deletions cut 0 bases from V and 0 bases from J, with 11 bases between. The CDR3 DNA sequence: TGTGCCTGGAGTGTTGGCGCGGCAGCAACTAATGAAAAACTGTTTTTT. It translates to CAWSVGAAATNEKLFF.

V usage is TRBV15 and J usage is TRBJ2-1, with a weak D call TRBD1 (6 bases). CDR3 length: 15 residues. Between the trimmed V and J ends, which lost 0 bases and 7 bases, there was a span of 13 bases. From germline, CDR1 is LNHNV and CDR2 YYDKDF (reference sequence). The CDR3 here is CATSRDAGAGNEQFF. The CDR3 region has the DNA TGTGCCACCAGCAGAGATGCAGGGGCAGGGAATGAGCAGTTCTTC.

This clone was seen more than once but under ten times. The chain carries TRBV30 and TRBJ2-5, with D possibly matching TRBD1 (5 bases). The J call may be mistaken, given a closer DNA end match to TRBJ2-7. This CDR3 region has 11 residues. Germline V gene lookup returns CDR1 GTSNPN and CDR2 SVGIG (reference sequence). This CDR3 is CAWNRNSEQYF. The CDR3 nucleotides are TGTGCCTGGAACAGGAACTCCGAGCAGTACTTC.

This clone appeared a few times. The genes are TRBV27 and TRBJ1-2; TRBD1 agrees at 12 bases. V shed 6 bases, J shed 5 bases, and the junction held 1 base outside the gene matches. This CDR3 spans 13 amino acids. Germline CDR1 reads MNHEY; CDR2 reads SMNVEV (reference sequence). The CDR3 nucleotides read TGTGCCAGCAGGGGACAGGGGGCGTATGGCTACACCTTC. Its protein product is CASRGQGAYGYTF.